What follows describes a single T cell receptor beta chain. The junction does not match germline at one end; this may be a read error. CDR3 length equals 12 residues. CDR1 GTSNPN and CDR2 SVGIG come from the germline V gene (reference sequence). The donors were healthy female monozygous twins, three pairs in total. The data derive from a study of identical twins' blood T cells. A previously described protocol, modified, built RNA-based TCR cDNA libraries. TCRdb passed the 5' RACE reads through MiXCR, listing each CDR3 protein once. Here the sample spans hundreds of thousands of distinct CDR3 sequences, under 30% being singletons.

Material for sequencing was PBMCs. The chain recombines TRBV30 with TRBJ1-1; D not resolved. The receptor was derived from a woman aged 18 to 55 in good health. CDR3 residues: CVWSVLDTEAFF. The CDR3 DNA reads TGTGTCTGGAGTGTACTCGACACTGAAGCTTTCTTT. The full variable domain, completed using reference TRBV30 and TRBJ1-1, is SQTIHQWPATLVQPVGSPLSLECTVEGTSNPNLYWYRQAAGRGLQLLFYSVGIGQISSEVPQNLSASRPQDRQFILSSKKLLLSDSGFYLCVWSVLDTEAFFGQGTRLTVV.